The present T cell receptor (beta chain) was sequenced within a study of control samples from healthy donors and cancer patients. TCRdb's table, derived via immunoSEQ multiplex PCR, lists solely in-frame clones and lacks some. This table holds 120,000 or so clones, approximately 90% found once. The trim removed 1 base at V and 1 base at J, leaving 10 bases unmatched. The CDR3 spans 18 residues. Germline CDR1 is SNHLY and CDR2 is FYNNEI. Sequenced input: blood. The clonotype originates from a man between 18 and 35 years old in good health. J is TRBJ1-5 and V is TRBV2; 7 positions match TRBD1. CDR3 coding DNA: TGTGCCAGCAGTGAAGGCAACTTTTGGGACAGCAGCAATCAGCCCCAGCATTTT. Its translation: CASSEGNFWDSSNQPQHF.